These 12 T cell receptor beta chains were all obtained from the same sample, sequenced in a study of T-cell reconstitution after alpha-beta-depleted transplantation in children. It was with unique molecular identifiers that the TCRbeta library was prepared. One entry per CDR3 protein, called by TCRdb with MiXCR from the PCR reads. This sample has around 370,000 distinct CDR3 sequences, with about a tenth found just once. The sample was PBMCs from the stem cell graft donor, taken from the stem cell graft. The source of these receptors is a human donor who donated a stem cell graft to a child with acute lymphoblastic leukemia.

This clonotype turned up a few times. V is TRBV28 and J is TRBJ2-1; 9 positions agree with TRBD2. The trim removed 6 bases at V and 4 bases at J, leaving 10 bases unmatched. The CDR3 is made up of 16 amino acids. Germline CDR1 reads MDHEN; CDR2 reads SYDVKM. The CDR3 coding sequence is TGTGCCAGCAGGCCGAACCTAGCGGGACCATACAATGAGCAGTTCTTC. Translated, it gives CASRPNLAGPYNEQFF.

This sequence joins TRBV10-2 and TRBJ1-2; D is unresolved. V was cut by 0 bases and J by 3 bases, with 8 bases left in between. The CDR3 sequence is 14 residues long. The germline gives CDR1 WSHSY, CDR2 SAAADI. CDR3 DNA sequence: TGCGCCAGCAGTGAGTCGGGCGGATACTATGGCTACACCTTC. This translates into CASSESGGYYGYTF.

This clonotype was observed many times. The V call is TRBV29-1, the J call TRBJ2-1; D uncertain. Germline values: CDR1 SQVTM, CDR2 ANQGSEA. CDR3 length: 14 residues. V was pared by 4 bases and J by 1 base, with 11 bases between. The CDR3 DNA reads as TGCAGCGTTGGGCTGACGAATTCCTACAATGAGCAGTTCTTC. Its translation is CSVGLTNSYNEQFF.

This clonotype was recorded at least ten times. CDR3 region: CASSLATGQPQHF. CDR3 DNA sequence: TGCGCCAGCAGCTTGGCGACAGGTCAGCCCCAGCATTTT. The chain carries TRBV5-1 and TRBJ1-5; possibly TRBD1 for D (6 bases). V lost 0 bases to trimming and J lost 6 bases, with 7 bases between them. CDR1 and CDR2 (germline): SGHRS, YFSETQ. The length of the CDR3 is 13 residues.

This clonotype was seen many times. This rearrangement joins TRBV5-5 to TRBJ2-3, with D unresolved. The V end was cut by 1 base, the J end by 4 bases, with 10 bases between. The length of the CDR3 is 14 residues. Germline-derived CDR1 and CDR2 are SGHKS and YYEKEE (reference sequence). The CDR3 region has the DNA TGTGCCAGCAGCTTGCTTAGCTGGTCAGATACGCAGTATTTT. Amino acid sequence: CASSLLSWSDTQYF. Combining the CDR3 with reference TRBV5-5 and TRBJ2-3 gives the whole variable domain DAGVTQSPTHLIKTRGQQVTLRCSPISGHKSVSWYQQVLGQGPQFIFQYYEKEERGRGNFPDRFSARQFPNYSSELNVNALLLGDSALYLCASSLLSWSDTQYFGPGTRLTVL.

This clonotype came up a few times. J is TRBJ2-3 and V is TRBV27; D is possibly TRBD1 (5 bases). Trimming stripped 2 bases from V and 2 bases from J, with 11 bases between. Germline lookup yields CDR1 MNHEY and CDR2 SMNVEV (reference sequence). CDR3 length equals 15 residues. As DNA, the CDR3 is TGTGCCAGCAGTTTAGGTCCCAGGGCCACAGATACGCAGTATTTT. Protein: CASSLGPRATDTQYF.

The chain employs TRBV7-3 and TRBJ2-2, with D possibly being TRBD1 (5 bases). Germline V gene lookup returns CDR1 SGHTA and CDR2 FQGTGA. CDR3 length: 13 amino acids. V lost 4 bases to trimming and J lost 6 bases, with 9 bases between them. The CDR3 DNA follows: TGTGCCAGCAGCTCTCGGACACCCGGGGAGCTGTTTTTT. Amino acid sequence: CASSSRTPGELFF.

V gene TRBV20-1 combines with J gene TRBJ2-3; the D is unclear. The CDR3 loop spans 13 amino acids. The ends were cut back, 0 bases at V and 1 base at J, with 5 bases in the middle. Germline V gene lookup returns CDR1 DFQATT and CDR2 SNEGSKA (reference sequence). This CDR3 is CSAREIRTDTQYF. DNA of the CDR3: TGCAGTGCTAGAGAAATCCGCACAGATACGCAGTATTTT.

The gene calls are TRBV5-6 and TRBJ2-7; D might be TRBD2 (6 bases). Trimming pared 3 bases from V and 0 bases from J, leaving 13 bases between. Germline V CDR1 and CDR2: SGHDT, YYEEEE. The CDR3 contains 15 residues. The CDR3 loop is CASSWGDGSSYEQYF. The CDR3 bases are TGTGCCAGCAGCTGGGGGGACGGGAGCTCCTACGAGCAGTACTTC.

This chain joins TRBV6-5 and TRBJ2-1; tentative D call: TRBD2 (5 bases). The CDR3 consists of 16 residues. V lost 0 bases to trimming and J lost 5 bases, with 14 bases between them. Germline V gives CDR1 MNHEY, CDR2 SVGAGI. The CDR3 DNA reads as TGTGCCAGCAGTTACTCGAGTCGGGGATTTCACAATGAGCAGTTCTTC. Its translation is CASSYSSRGFHNEQFF.

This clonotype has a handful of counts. The CDR3 loop is CASSLSREKAFF. The DNA for the CDR3 is TGTGCCAGCAGTTTAAGCCGAGAGAAAGCTTTCTTT. The chain links TRBV12-3 or TRBV12-4 to TRBJ1-1; no clear D. The CDR3 consists of 12 residues. V gave up 2 bases and J gave up 9 bases, with 10 bases separating them.

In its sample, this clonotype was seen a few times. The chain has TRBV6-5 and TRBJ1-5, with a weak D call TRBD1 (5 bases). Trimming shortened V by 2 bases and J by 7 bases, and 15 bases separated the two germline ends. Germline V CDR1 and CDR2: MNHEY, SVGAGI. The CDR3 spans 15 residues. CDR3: CASSYRRGSGQPQHF. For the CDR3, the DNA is TGTGCCAGCAGTTACCGAAGGGGAAGTGGGCAGCCCCAGCATTTT.